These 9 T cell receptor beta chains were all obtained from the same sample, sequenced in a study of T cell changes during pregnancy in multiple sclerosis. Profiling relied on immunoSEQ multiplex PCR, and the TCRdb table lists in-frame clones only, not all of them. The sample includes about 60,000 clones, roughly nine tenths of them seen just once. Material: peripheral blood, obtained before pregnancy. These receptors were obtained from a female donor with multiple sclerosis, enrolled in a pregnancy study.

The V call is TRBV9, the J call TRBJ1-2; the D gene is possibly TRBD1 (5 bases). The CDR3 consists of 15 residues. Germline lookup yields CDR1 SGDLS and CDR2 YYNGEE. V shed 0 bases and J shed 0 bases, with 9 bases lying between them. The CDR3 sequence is CASSVGTITNYGYTF. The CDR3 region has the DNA TGTGCCAGCAGCGTAGGGACAATTACTAACTATGGCTACACCTTC. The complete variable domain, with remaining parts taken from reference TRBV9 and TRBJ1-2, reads DSGVTQTPKHLITATGQRVTLRCSPRSGDLSVYWYQQSLDQGLQFLIQYYNGEERAKGNILERFSAQQFPDLHSELNLSSLELGDSALYFCASSVGTITNYGYTFGSGTRLTVV.

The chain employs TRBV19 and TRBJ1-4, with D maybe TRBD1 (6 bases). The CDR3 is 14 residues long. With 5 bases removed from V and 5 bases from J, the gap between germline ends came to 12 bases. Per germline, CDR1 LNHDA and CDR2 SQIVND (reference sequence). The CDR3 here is CASSFRGHNEKLFF. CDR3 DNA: TGTGCCAGTAGTTTCAGGGGTCACAATGAAAAACTGTTTTTT.

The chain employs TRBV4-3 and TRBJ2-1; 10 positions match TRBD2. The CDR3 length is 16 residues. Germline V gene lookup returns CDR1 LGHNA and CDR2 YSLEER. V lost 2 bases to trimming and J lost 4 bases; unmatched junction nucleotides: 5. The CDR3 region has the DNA TGCGCCAGCAGCCAAACCCCTAGCGGGGGATACAATGAGCAGTTCTTC. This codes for CASSQTPSGGYNEQFF.

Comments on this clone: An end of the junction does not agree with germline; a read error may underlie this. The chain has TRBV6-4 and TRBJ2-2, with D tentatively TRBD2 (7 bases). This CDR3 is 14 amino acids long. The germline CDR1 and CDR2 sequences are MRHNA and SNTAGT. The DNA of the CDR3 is TGTGCCAGCAGTGACGGGGGGGACACCGGGAAGCTGTTTTTT. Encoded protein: CASSDGGDTGKLFF.

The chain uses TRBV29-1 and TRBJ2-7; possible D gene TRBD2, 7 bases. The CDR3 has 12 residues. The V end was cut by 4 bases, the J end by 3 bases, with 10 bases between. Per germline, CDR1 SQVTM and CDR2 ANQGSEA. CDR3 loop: CSVVRGGYEQYF. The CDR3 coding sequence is TGCAGCGTTGTTAGGGGGGGCTACGAGCAGTACTTC.

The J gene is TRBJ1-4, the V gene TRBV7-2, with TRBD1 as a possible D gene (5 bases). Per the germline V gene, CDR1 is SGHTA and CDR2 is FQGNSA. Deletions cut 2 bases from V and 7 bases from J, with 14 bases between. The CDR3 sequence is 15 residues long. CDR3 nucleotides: TGTGCCAGCAGCTTACGAATGGCAGGGATTGAAAAACTGTTTTTT. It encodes CASSLRMAGIEKLFF.

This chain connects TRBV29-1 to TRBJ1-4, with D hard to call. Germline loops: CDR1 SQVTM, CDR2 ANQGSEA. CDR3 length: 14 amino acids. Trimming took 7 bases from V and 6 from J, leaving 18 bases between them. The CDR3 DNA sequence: TGCAGCGCCTCGATAGGAGGGCGCGATGAAAAACTGTTTTTT. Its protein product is CSASIGGRDEKLFF. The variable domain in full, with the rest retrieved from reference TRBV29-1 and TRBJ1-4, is SAVISQKPSRDICQRGTSLTIQCQVDSQVTMMFWYRQQPGQSLTLIATANQGSEATYESGFVIDKFPISRPNLTFSTLTVSNMSPEDSSIYLCSASIGGRDEKLFFGSGTQLSVL.

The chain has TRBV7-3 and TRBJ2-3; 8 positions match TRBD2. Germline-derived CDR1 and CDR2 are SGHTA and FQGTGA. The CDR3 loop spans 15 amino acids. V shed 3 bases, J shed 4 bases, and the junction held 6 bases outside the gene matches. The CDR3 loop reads CASSLVGSGADTQYF. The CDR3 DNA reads TGTGCCAGCAGCTTGGTCGGTAGCGGGGCAGATACGCAGTATTTT.

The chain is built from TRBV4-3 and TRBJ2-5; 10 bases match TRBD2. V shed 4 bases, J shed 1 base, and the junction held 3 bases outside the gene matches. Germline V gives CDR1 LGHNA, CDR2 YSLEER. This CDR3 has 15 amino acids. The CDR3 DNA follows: TGCGCCAGCAGCCTAGCGGGGGGAATCCAAGAGACCCAGTACTTC. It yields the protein CASSLAGGIQETQYF.